What follows describes a single T cell receptor (beta chain). The sample originates from a study of blood T cell repertoires in COVID-19. Study-wide background: T cells, B-cell-depleted T cells, or PBMCs supplied cDNA or gDNA.

Deletions cut 10 bases from V and 1 base from J, with 14 bases between. This CDR3 region has 14 residues. CDR1 and CDR2 (germline): ENHRY, SYGVKD. In the original analysis: It was from reference gene primer amplification that nucleated cell counts were estimated. Profiled with immunoSEQ multiplex PCR; TCRdb holds only in-frame clones, not every one. D and trimming come from the DNA, and the V and J calls and clone size come from that table. The top ten clones hold 3.7% of a sample with approximately 170,000 clones, approximately 90% of them seen once. This receptor was obtained from a man aged 18 to 29 with active or convalescent COVID-19. This chain connects TRBV10-3 to TRBJ2-1, with a tentative D call TRBD1 (5 bases). The material sequenced was peripheral blood. For the CDR3, the DNA is TGTGCCACTCAGGGCTCCGGGTCCTACAATGAGCAGTTCTTC. It is translated as CATQGSGSYNEQFF.